The 20 T cell receptor beta chains in this list originate from one sample, sequenced in a study of T cell responses to AZD1222 COVID-19 vaccine. Libraries were prepared by immunoSEQ multiplex PCR; TCRdb keeps only in-frame clonotypes and omits some of them. The sample comprises about 55,000 clones, 87% of which are singletons, and 3.9% rests with the top ten. Here the sequenced sample was peripheral blood, taken on day 0 of AZD1222 vaccination. The source of these receptors is an adult in good health.

This clone was seen more than once but under ten times. The V call is TRBV4-1, the J call TRBJ1-3; the D is unclear. The germline V gene has CDR1 MGHRA and CDR2 YSYEKL. This CDR3 is 16 amino acids long. V dropped 1 base and J dropped 4 bases, with 14 bases sitting between them. Written as DNA, the CDR3 is TGCGCCAGCAGCCAAGTGCCTCCAAGCAGCGGAAACACCATATATTTT. Protein sequence: CASSQVPPSSGNTIYF.

V gene TRBV7-9 combines with J gene TRBJ1-1; 8 bases are a match to TRBD1. This CDR3 is 14 amino acids long. J was trimmed by 1 base and V by 6 bases; bases with no gene match: 4. Germline CDR1 SEHNR, CDR2 FQNEAQ (reference sequence). As DNA, the CDR3 is TGTGCCAGCAGTTGGGACAGGCCGAACACTGAAGCTTTCTTT. Translation: CASSWDRPNTEAFF.

The rearrangement links TRBV7-2 to TRBJ1-1, with D maybe TRBD1 (6 bases). Germline CDR1 and CDR2: SGHTA and FQGNSA. Trimming cost V 3 bases and J 2 bases, with 10 bases left between them. The CDR3 extends over 14 amino acids. The CDR3 DNA is TGTGCCAGCAGCTTCACACAGGGCAACACTGAAGCTTTCTTT. Its protein product is CASSFTQGNTEAFF.

The chain combines TRBV27 with TRBJ2-3; 9 bases are shared with TRBD1. Germline-derived CDR1 and CDR2 are MNHEY and SMNVEV (reference sequence). V dropped 3 bases and J dropped 5; count of bases not matched to a gene: 3. The CDR3 spans 14 residues. The CDR3 spells CASSFTGGQDTQYF. The CDR3 DNA reads as TGTGCCAGCAGTTTTACAGGGGGCCAAGATACGCAGTATTTT.

This chain joins TRBV19 and TRBJ1-1; a weak D match, TRBD1 (6 bases). V was pared by 5 bases and J by 7 bases, with 20 bases between. The germline V gene encodes CDR1 LNHDA and CDR2 SQIVND (reference sequence). This CDR3 has 15 residues. The CDR3 protein is CASSSRRDPRGEAFF. The CDR3 DNA follows: TGTGCCAGTAGTTCGCGACGGGACCCCAGGGGTGAAGCTTTCTTT.

The chain carries TRBV27 and TRBJ2-1, with TRBD2 as a possible D gene (5 bases). V lost 6 bases to trimming and J lost 5 bases, with 14 bases between them. Germline loops: CDR1 MNHEY, CDR2 SMNVEV (reference sequence). The CDR3 consists of 14 residues. CDR3 region: CASSTRRKHNEQFF. For the CDR3, the DNA is TGTGCCAGCAGCACCCGGAGGAAGCACAATGAGCAGTTCTTC.

The chain links TRBV28 to TRBJ1-2; 9 positions match TRBD1. This CDR3 spans 14 amino acids. Trimming took 9 bases from V and 2 from J; bases not matched to a gene: 7. Germline assignment: CDR1 MDHEN and CDR2 SYDVKM. CDR3 nucleotides: TGTGCCAGTGTACAGGGGGCGGAGAACTATGGCTACACCTTC. Residues: CASVQGAENYGYTF.

The CDR3 bases are TGTGCCACCAGCAGAGATACGGACAGGGGCGATGGCTACACCTTC. Amino acids: CATSRDTDRGDGYTF. J is TRBJ1-2 and V is TRBV15, with 9 bases aligning to TRBD1. The CDR3 extends over 15 amino acids. The V gene end was trimmed by 0 bases and the J gene end by 6 bases; junction bases not matched to a gene: 5. Germline lookup yields CDR1 LNHNV and CDR2 YYDKDF (reference sequence).

The genes are TRBV5-1 and TRBJ2-5, with unresolved D. CDR3 length: 14 residues. Germline V gene lookup returns CDR1 SGHRS and CDR2 YFSETQ. The V end was cut by 0 bases, the J end by 0 bases, with 6 bases between. The CDR3 DNA reads as TGCGCCAGCAGCTTGGAGGCAAACCAAGAGACCCAGTACTTC. This codes for CASSLEANQETQYF. The variable domain in full, completed from reference TRBV5-1 and TRBJ2-5, reads KAGVTQTPRYLIKTRGQQVTLSCSPISGHRSVSWYQQTPGQGLQFLFEYFSETQRNKGNFPGRFSGRQFSNSRSEMNVSTLELGDSALYLCASSLEANQETQYFGPGTRLLVL.

The genes are TRBV5-1 and TRBJ1-4, with D possibly being TRBD1 (5 bases). CDR3 size: 16 residues. Germline V gives CDR1 SGHRS, CDR2 YFSETQ. V lost 4 bases, J lost 0 bases, and 13 bases lay in between. The CDR3 nucleotides read TGCGCCAGCAGCGGATCTGACAGTGCAACTAATGAAAAACTGTTTTTT. Translating gives CASSGSDSATNEKLFF.

CDR3 in amino acids: CASRTGELFF. DNA of the CDR3: TGCGCCAGCAGGACCGGGGAGCTGTTTTTT. The chain carries TRBV10-1 and TRBJ2-2; the D is unclear. CDR1 and CDR2 (germline): WNHNN, SYGVQD (reference sequence). The CDR3 runs 10 residues. Between the trimmed V and J ends, which lost 6 bases and 5 bases, there was a span of 1 base.

The V and J genes are TRBV6-2 or TRBV6-3 and TRBJ1-1; no clear D. Per the germline V gene, CDR1 is MNHEY and CDR2 is SVGEGT. The V end lost 2 bases, the J end lost 7 bases, and 11 bases lay between the germline ends. The CDR3 covers 13 residues. CDR3 coding DNA: TGTGCCAGCAGTTACGTTGGAGGAAATGAAGCTTTCTTT. Translation gives CASSYVGGNEAFF.

The chain recombines TRBV18 with TRBJ2-5; TRBD1 aligns across 7 bases. Trimming cost V 4 bases and J 2 bases; bases outside gene matches: 13. Germline V gene data show CDR1 as KGHSH and CDR2 as LQKENI. This CDR3 region has 17 residues. The CDR3 nucleotides are TGTGCCAGCTCACGACAGGGTAGGAGCTCGGGGCAAGAGACCCAGTACTTC. Translating gives CASSRQGRSSGQETQYF.

This clone was counted once. This rearrangement joins TRBV7-9 to TRBJ2-7, with D uncertain. There are 13 residues in the CDR3. The V end lost 1 base, the J end lost 5 bases, and 9 bases lay between the germline ends. Per the germline V gene, CDR1 is SEHNR and CDR2 is FQNEAQ (reference sequence). The CDR3: CASSLGAGNEQYF. As DNA, the CDR3 is TGTGCCAGCAGCTTAGGGGCTGGGAACGAGCAGTACTTC. The complete variable domain, with remaining parts taken from reference TRBV7-9 and TRBJ2-7, reads DTGVSQNPRHKITKRGQNVTFRCDPISEHNRLYWYRQTLGQGPEFLTYFQNEAQLEKSRLLSDRFSAERPKGSFSTLEIQRTEQGDSAMYLCASSLGAGNEQYFGPGTRLTVT.

J is TRBJ2-5 and V is TRBV24-1, with D unclear. The V gene lost 2 bases and the J gene lost 5 bases, with 14 bases spanning the gap. Germline values: CDR1 KGHDR, CDR2 SFDVKD. This CDR3 has 15 amino acids. CDR3 sequence (DNA): TGTGCCACCAGTGATTACAGATTTTCATTTGAGACCCAGTACTTC. It translates to CATSDYRFSFETQYF.

The V call is TRBV6-5, the J call TRBJ1-6; D is possibly TRBD1 (6 bases). Trimming shortened V by 6 bases and J by 4 bases, and 13 bases separated the two germline ends. CDR3 size: 15 residues. Germline V lookup: CDR1 MNHEY, CDR2 SVGAGI. Here the CDR3 reads CASSSTGQYNSPLHF. The CDR3 DNA follows: TGTGCCAGCAGCTCTACTGGACAGTATAATTCACCCCTCCACTTT.

This chain joins TRBV5-4 and TRBJ1-6, with D hard to call. Trimming left V 4 bases short and J 0 bases short, with 8 bases between. The germline CDR1 and CDR2 sequences are SGHNT and YYREEE (reference sequence). The CDR3 is 15 amino acids. The CDR3: CASSQASSYNSPLHF. The CDR3 DNA reads TGTGCCAGCAGCCAGGCCAGCTCCTATAATTCACCCCTCCACTTT.

The rearrangement uses TRBV15 and TRBJ2-1; D gene uncertain. The CDR3 runs 15 residues. Germline values: CDR1 LNHNV, CDR2 YYDKDF (reference sequence). Trimming cost V 5 bases and J 5 bases, with 16 bases left between them. CDR3 amino acids: CATSRSWEGNNEQFF. The CDR3 region has the DNA TGTGCCACCAGCCGCTCCTGGGAAGGGAACAATGAGCAGTTCTTC.

The V call is TRBV5-4, the J call TRBJ2-5; D is perhaps TRBD1 or TRBD2 (5 bases each). The CDR3 is 14 amino acids. The germline gives CDR1 SGHNT, CDR2 YYREEE (reference sequence). The germline V and J ends were trimmed by 0 bases and 2 bases, with 8 bases remaining between them. CDR3 amino acids: CASSLAGTQETQYF. In DNA form, the CDR3 reads TGTGCCAGCAGCTTGGCAGGGACGCAAGAGACCCAGTACTTC.

The chain employs TRBV3-1 (or the pseudogene TRBV3-2) and TRBJ1-3; 7 bases align to TRBD1. Germline loops: CDR1 LGHDT, CDR2 YNNKEL (reference sequence). After removal of 0 bases from V and 4 bases from J, the junction contained 6 bases not matched to a gene. The CDR3 has 16 amino acids. The CDR3 loop is CASSQELTGRGNTIYF. In nucleotides, the CDR3 is TGTGCCAGCAGCCAAGAGCTGACAGGGCGAGGAAACACCATATATTTT.